This TCR beta chain is from a study of blood T cell repertoires in COVID-19. Per the germline V gene, CDR1 is SNHLY and CDR2 is FYNNEI. V dropped 6 bases and J dropped 6 bases, with 12 bases sitting between them. The CDR3 consists of 13 residues. Per the authors' pipeline: Counts of nucleated cells, estimated from reference gene primer amplification, were obtained. The repertoire was sequenced with immunoSEQ multiplex PCR; TCRdb's copy has only in-frame clones and lacks some. V, J and clone size are those of that table, while D and trimming were read from the DNA. The table shows some 250,000 clones, with 91% occurring only once.

The sample comprised PBMCs or T cells enriched from blood (not recorded which). The TCR sequence derives from a human donor in a cohort exposed to, infected with or recovered from COVID-19 (not recorded which). The donor label of this sample is uncertain. V usage is TRBV2 and J usage is TRBJ2-4, with no clear D. The CDR3 nucleotides read TGTGCCAGCAGACCAGATCGTGGAAACATTCAGTACTTC. Amino acids: CASRPDRGNIQYF.